This TCR beta chain was sequenced for a study of lymphopenia after photon versus proton radiotherapy. Study-wide findings and caveats: Post-nadir diversity loss with photons came from oligoclonal expansion, particularly CD8+ Temra cells. Under photons, naive T cells and diversity fell while effector/memory populations rose. Survival link was tested only in deceased patients; proton benefit remains a possibility.

The data were produced by immunoSEQ multiplex PCR, yet TCRdb's version contains in-frame clones alone and is incomplete. The data show under 7,000 clones, 90% to 95% seen once. In the case of this clone: Its target is unknown.

This CDR3 has 16 amino acids. Trimming took 8 bases from V and 5 from J; bases not matched to a gene: 7. Germline lookup yields CDR1 WNHNN and CDR2 SYGVQD (reference sequence). The source of this sequence is a man aged 55-75 years with cholangiocarcinoma. This chain connects TRBV10-1 to TRBJ2-3; TRBD2 agrees at 16 bases. The sequencing used peripheral blood, collected from a patient treated with photon-based radiotherapy. CDR3 coding DNA: TGCGCCAGCTTAACCGGGACTAGCGGGAGGGTAGATACGCAGTATTTT. This codes for CASLTGTSGRVDTQYF.